This T cell receptor (beta chain) originates from a study of T-cell memory formation after mild COVID-19. Study outcomes and limitations: Within pre-infection memory, some responding clones were found, suggesting cross-reactive memory joined.

Sample barcodes and UMIs were carried by the TCR alpha and TCR beta cDNA libraries that 5'RACE generated with constant-segment primers. Using its own MiXCR run on the 5' RACE reads, TCRdb lists one record per CDR3 protein. The sample yields about 270,000 distinct CDR3 sequences, approximately 19% seen once. The CDR3 covers 15 residues. Germline loops: CDR1 LNHDA, CDR2 SQIVND (reference sequence). V was clipped by 3 bases and J by 0 bases, with 8 bases between them. This clonotype was seen only a few times. What it recognizes is unknown. The sequence came from a man between 18 and 35 years old who had mild COVID-19 (a few samples of this study predate the infection). Cell type and time point are not known. Source material: PBMCs or a T cell subset sorted from them (not recorded which). This rearrangement joins TRBV19 to TRBJ2-2; the D gene is possibly TRBD1 (5 bases). CDR3 sequence (DNA): TGTGCCAGTAGTATCGACAGTTCGAACACCGGGGAGCTGTTTTTT. It specifies CASSIDSSNTGELFF.